The clone carrying this T cell receptor beta chain appeared a single time. What it binds is not known. The sample is drawn from a study of T cell responses to AZD1222 COVID-19 vaccine. Turning to the study itself: Pooling was applied to second doses at about 4 or about 12 weeks. General study findings and limits: A mostly white British donor set with more females was recruited, and clonal diversity was possibly underestimated.

Repertoires were generated with immunoSEQ multiplex PCR, while TCRdb's copy carries only in-frame clones and drops some. The sample lists approximately 110,000 clones, approximately 88% occurring once. V was pared by 5 bases and J by 8 bases, with 18 bases between. From germline, CDR1 is SGHAT and CDR2 FQNNGV. The CDR3 extends over 15 amino acids. The TCR originated in an adult in good health. This chain links TRBV11-2 with TRBJ1-4, with D possibly being TRBD1 (5 bases). The sample was peripheral blood, taken on day 0 of AZD1222 vaccination. This CDR3 is CASSPRPGAGEKLFF. DNA of the CDR3: TGTGCCAGCAGCCCTAGACCTGGGGCAGGGGAAAAACTGTTTTTT.